This T cell receptor beta chain stems from a study of CD8 T cells in Susac syndrome. Notes on this clonotype: Its antigen is unidentified.

Sequencing of TCR beta was carried out in blood CD8+ and CD4+ T cells. CDR3 length equals 17 residues. Germline V CDR1 and CDR2: LNHNV, YYDKDF (reference sequence). Germline trimming cut 1 base from V and 3 bases from J; bases unmatched to any gene: 11. The authors reverse transcribed roughly 0.5 to 1 ug RNA with random hexamers. By means of immunoSEQ multiplex PCR, TCR beta CDR3 spanning 54 Vbeta and 13 Jbeta underwent amplification. TCRdb reprocessed the immunoSEQ multiplex PCR reads via MiXCR and lists one record per CDR3 protein. The sample carries fewer than 80,000 distinct CDR3 sequences, just under 95% recorded once. Study outcomes and limitations: It was acknowledged in the study that the number of individuals who were included in its TCR sequencing and HLA analysis was relatively small.

The receptor was derived from a human donor in good health. The chain joins TRBV15 to TRBJ1-1; 7 bases agree with TRBD1. Sequenced material: CD8+ T cells from PBMCs. This chain's CDR3 is CATSRVTGLFLDTEAFF. DNA for the CDR3: TGTGCCACCAGCAGAGTGACAGGGCTCTTTTTGGACACTGAAGCTTTCTTT.